This paragraph covers one TCR beta chain sequence. Its antigen is not known. CDR1 WNHNN and CDR2 SYGVQD come from the germline V gene (reference sequence). Trimming cost V 6 bases and J 2 bases; bases outside gene matches: 8. CDR3 length: 15 residues. Vbeta (60) and Jbeta (13) primers were used in the PCR. Profiling relied on immunoSEQ multiplex PCR, and the TCRdb table lists in-frame clones only, not all of them. The sample contains some 250,000 clones, roughly 82% of which appear only once. These data come from a study of cytomegalovirus exposure and HLA in healthy donors. Study findings and constraints: It was confirmed in vitro that a few of the CMV-associated chains were specific for CMV antigens. Trimming of TCR beta V- and J-genes showed a link, identified in a later analysis, to a missense DCLRE1C variant. Rare TCR sequences predominated, though certain public TCRs were found in many donors. Fewer N-insertions (relative to the roughly 630-donor mean) were reportedly seen in an Asian-associated ancestry cluster in a later analysis.

Source material: PBMCs. The chain has TRBV10-1 and TRBJ2-3; 7 bases match TRBD2. The receptor was isolated from a middle-aged woman in good health and CMV-seropositive. DNA for the CDR3: TGCGCCAGCAGCCGTGGTCTAGCGGACACAGATACGCAGTATTTT. It specifies CASSRGLADTDTQYF.